This is a list of T cell receptor beta chains from one sample in a study of PD-1 blockade in classical Hodgkin lymphoma. Some clones are missing from TCRdb's copy, which holds only in-frame ones; the method was immunoSEQ multiplex PCR. The table has about 37,000 clones, around 88% seen once. The source was peripheral blood mononuclear cells (PBMCs), collected before the second cycle of nivolumab. The receptors originated from a human donor with classical Hodgkin lymphoma. The CDR3 runs from the conserved cysteine through the conserved F or W. Each record gives: CDR3 protein, CDR3 DNA, J gene, CDR3 length, clone size, V gene, D gene. D genes are given only for firm matches. The listing skips clone size in some rows; elsewhere it reads once, few, many or a size class.

cdr3_aa: CASSARQGRMNTEAFF; cdr3_nt: TGTGCCAGTAGTGCAAGACAGGGCCGAATGAACACTGAAGCTTTCTTT; j_call: TRBJ1-1; cdr3_length: 16; clone_size: .; v_call: TRBV19; d_call: TRBD1
cdr3_aa: CASSLLQGEQFF; cdr3_nt: TGTGCCAGCAGCTTATTGCAGGGAGAGCAGTTCTTC; j_call: TRBJ2-1; cdr3_length: 12; clone_size: once; v_call: TRBV11-3; d_call: .
cdr3_aa: CSVVSGARGELFF; cdr3_nt: TGCAGCGTTGTCTCCGGGGCCAGGGGGGAGCTGTTTTTT; j_call: TRBJ2-2; cdr3_length: 13; clone_size: .; v_call: TRBV29-1; d_call: .
cdr3_aa: CAWSQDRGSGELFF; cdr3_nt: TGTGCCTGGAGTCAGGACAGGGGATCCGGGGAGCTGTTTTTT; j_call: TRBJ2-2; cdr3_length: 14; clone_size: .; v_call: TRBV30; d_call: TRBD1
cdr3_aa: CASSLNPGPTTGELFF; cdr3_nt: TGTGCCAGCAGCTTAAATCCGGGACCCACCACCGGGGAGCTGTTTTTT; j_call: TRBJ2-2; cdr3_length: 16; clone_size: .; v_call: TRBV7-3; d_call: .
cdr3_aa: CATSRGPQGVRYNEQFF; cdr3_nt: TGTGCCACCAGCAGGGGGCCACAGGGGGTAAGGTACAATGAGCAGTTCTTC; j_call: TRBJ2-1; cdr3_length: 17; clone_size: .; v_call: TRBV15; d_call: TRBD1
cdr3_aa: CASSPGGPQPQHF; cdr3_nt: TGTGCCAGCAGCCCCGGGGGGCCTCAGCCCCAGCATTTT; j_call: TRBJ1-5; cdr3_length: 13; clone_size: once; v_call: TRBV2; d_call: .
cdr3_aa: CASSPRHYEQYF; cdr3_nt: TGTGCCAGCAGTCCCCGACACTACGAGCAGTACTTC; j_call: TRBJ2-7; cdr3_length: 12; clone_size: .; v_call: TRBV28; d_call: .
cdr3_aa: CARSFQSGDPSYNEQFF; cdr3_nt: TGTGCCAGAAGCTTTCAATCAGGGGACCCCTCCTACAATGAGCAGTTCTTC; j_call: TRBJ2-1; cdr3_length: 17; clone_size: .; v_call: TRBV5-3; d_call: .
cdr3_aa: CASSLERGPNYGYTF; cdr3_nt: TGTGCCAGCAGCTTAGAGAGAGGGCCTAACTATGGCTACACCTTC; j_call: TRBJ1-2; cdr3_length: 15; clone_size: .; v_call: TRBV11-2; d_call: .
cdr3_aa: CASSPLKGAIAETQYF; cdr3_nt: TGTGCCAGCTCACCACTTAAGGGGGCGATCGCAGAGACCCAGTACTTC; j_call: TRBJ2-5; cdr3_length: 16; clone_size: .; v_call: TRBV18; d_call: TRBD1
cdr3_aa: CAISIGASYEQYF; cdr3_nt: TGTGCCATATCAATCGGGGCTAGCTACGAGCAGTACTTC; j_call: TRBJ2-7; cdr3_length: 13; clone_size: .; v_call: TRBV6-5; d_call: .
cdr3_aa: CASSPTLRDDQETQYF; cdr3_nt: TGTGCCAGCAGCCCTACTCTCCGGGACGACCAAGAGACCCAGTACTTC; j_call: TRBJ2-5; cdr3_length: 16; clone_size: once; v_call: TRBV9; d_call: .
cdr3_aa: CAWTDKGRNNEQFF; cdr3_nt: TGTGCCTGGACCGATAAGGGCAGGAACAATGAGCAGTTCTTC; j_call: TRBJ2-1; cdr3_length: 14; clone_size: .; v_call: TRBV30; d_call: .
cdr3_aa: CASSSGGSDEQYF; cdr3_nt: TGTGCCAGCAGTTCCGGGGGCAGCGACGAGCAGTACTTC; j_call: TRBJ2-7; cdr3_length: 13; clone_size: .; v_call: TRBV2; d_call: .
cdr3_aa: CASREPEETQYF; cdr3_nt: TGCGCCAGCAGGGAGCCAGAGGAGACCCAGTACTTC; j_call: TRBJ2-5; cdr3_length: 12; clone_size: .; v_call: TRBV5-1; d_call: .
cdr3_aa: CASSESGVDGYTF; cdr3_nt: TGCGCCAGCAGCGAGTCGGGGGTCGATGGCTACACCTTC; j_call: TRBJ1-2; cdr3_length: 13; clone_size: .; v_call: TRBV5-1; d_call: .
cdr3_aa: CASSVEREGEQYF; cdr3_nt: TGTGCCAGCAGTGTTGAGAGGGAAGGCGAGCAGTACTTC; j_call: TRBJ2-7; cdr3_length: 13; clone_size: .; v_call: TRBV2; d_call: .
cdr3_aa: CASSLERNEQFF; cdr3_nt: TGTGCCAGCAGCTTAGAAAGGAATGAGCAGTTCTTC; j_call: TRBJ2-1; cdr3_length: 12; clone_size: .; v_call: TRBV7-9; d_call: .
cdr3_aa: CASSVAEGAYNEQFF; cdr3_nt: TGTGCCAGCAGCGTAGCGGAGGGTGCCTACAATGAGCAGTTCTTC; j_call: TRBJ2-1; cdr3_length: 15; clone_size: .; v_call: TRBV9; d_call: .
cdr3_aa: CASSPAGVSYNEQFF; cdr3_nt: TGTGCCAGCAGCCCAGCGGGGGTTTCCTACAATGAGCAGTTCTTC; j_call: TRBJ2-1; cdr3_length: 15; clone_size: .; v_call: TRBV7-8; d_call: TRBD2
cdr3_aa: CASGLGEESYEQYF; cdr3_nt: TGCGCCAGCGGTCTCGGGGAAGAATCCTACGAGCAGTACTTC; j_call: TRBJ2-7; cdr3_length: 14; clone_size: .; v_call: TRBV5-1; d_call: .
cdr3_aa: CSVEGGSSVYEQYF; cdr3_nt: TGCAGCGTTGAAGGAGGGTCGTCCGTCTACGAGCAGTACTTC; j_call: TRBJ2-7; cdr3_length: 14; clone_size: few; v_call: TRBV29-1; d_call: .
cdr3_aa: CASSDDRGNYNEQFF; cdr3_nt: TGTGCCAGCAGTGATGACAGGGGCAATTACAATGAGCAGTTCTTC; j_call: TRBJ2-1; cdr3_length: 15; clone_size: .; v_call: TRBV2; d_call: TRBD1
cdr3_aa: CASSADRGNAIGQPQHF; cdr3_nt: TGCGCCAGCAGCGCGGACAGGGGGAACGCTATCGGACAGCCCCAGCATTTT; j_call: TRBJ1-5; cdr3_length: 17; clone_size: .; v_call: TRBV4-1; d_call: TRBD1
cdr3_aa: CASRSDRDQPQHF; cdr3_nt: TGTGCAAGTCGCTCTGACAGGGATCAGCCCCAGCATTTT; j_call: TRBJ1-5; cdr3_length: 13; clone_size: .; v_call: TRBV12-2; d_call: .